The 28 T cell receptor beta chains in this list originate from one sample, sequenced in a study of blood T cell repertoires in COVID-19. The table came from immunoSEQ multiplex PCR; TCRdb's copy has only in-frame clones and leaves some out. This table holds fewer than 250,000 clones, 80% to 90% found once. Sample: peripheral blood. Receptor source: a woman in her seventies with acute or convalescent COVID-19.

The chain employs TRBV4-2 and TRBJ1-1; no clear D gene. The CDR3 length is 12 residues. V gave up 3 bases and J gave up 10 bases, with 12 bases separating them. Germline V gene sequence: CDR1 LGHNA, CDR2 YNFKEQ. In DNA, the CDR3 is TGTGCCAGCAGCCACCCCGGTTATGGAGCTTTCTTT. This gives the protein CASSHPGYGAFF.

V usage is TRBV24-1 and J usage is TRBJ2-3; 11 bases are shared with TRBD1. V dropped 0 bases and J dropped 3; count of bases not matched to a gene: 7. The CDR3 has 18 residues. Germline V gene data show CDR1 as KGHDR and CDR2 as SFDVKD. CDR3 coding DNA: TGTGCCACCAGTGATTTGCTGGGACAGGGGGTCGGGACAGATACGCAGTATTTT. This encodes CATSDLLGQGVGTDTQYF.

This clone was found once. V usage is TRBV18 and J usage is TRBJ2-7; D uncertain. V lost 4 bases to trimming and J lost 5 bases, with 15 bases between them. CDR1 and CDR2 from the germline V gene are KGHSH and LQKENI. The CDR3 is 14 residues long. Here the CDR3 DNA reads TGTGCCAGCTCACGTCAGTTTCAGGTCCACGAGCAGTACTTC. Protein: CASSRQFQVHEQYF.

J is TRBJ1-2 and V is TRBV19, with 9 bases matching TRBD1. Germline V gene data show CDR1 as LNHDA and CDR2 as SQIVND (reference sequence). CDR3 length: 15 amino acids. The J segment lost 3 bases and the V segment lost 5 bases, leaving 7 bases of the junction unmatched. Here the CDR3 DNA reads TGTGCCAGTAGTTCCCCGGGACAGGGTGACTATGGCTACACCTTC. Its translation is CASSSPGQGDYGYTF.

At least ten counts were recorded for this clone. The rearrangement uses TRBV7-2 and TRBJ2-7; D call uncertain. Trimming shortened V by 7 bases and J by 4 bases, and 11 bases separated the two germline ends. From germline, CDR1 is SGHTA and CDR2 FQGNSA. The CDR3 is 12 residues long. CDR3 DNA: TGTGCCAGCACCATAGATCGGTACGAGCAGTACTTC. Protein product: CASTIDRYEQYF.

V is TRBV5-4 and J is TRBJ2-7; a possible D gene is TRBD1 (6 bases). Germline V CDR1 and CDR2: SGHNT, YYREEE (reference sequence). The V end was cut by 0 bases, the J end by 5 bases, with 18 bases between. CDR3 length equals 16 residues. CDR3 sequence (DNA): TGTGCCAGCAGCTTGGCCCCCGGGGCAGGGGCCCACGAGCAGTACTTC. The encoded protein is CASSLAPGAGAHEQYF.

V and J are TRBV24-1 and TRBJ2-3, with a possible D match to TRBD1 (5 bases). CDR3 size: 14 residues. The V gene lost 0 bases and the J gene lost 4 bases, with 7 bases spanning the gap. CDR1 and CDR2 from the germline V gene are KGHDR and SFDVKD. CDR3 DNA sequence: TGTGCCACCAGTGATTTGAAGACAGCAGATACGCAGTATTTT. Encoded protein: CATSDLKTADTQYF.

The rearrangement uses TRBV7-2 and TRBJ1-3; no definite D call. The CDR3 is 12 amino acids. The V gene's germline CDR1 is SGHTA and CDR2 FQGNSA. V was clipped by 5 bases and J by 9 bases, with 11 bases between them. CDR3: CASSPGGLTIYF. DNA for the CDR3: TGTGCCAGCAGCCCAGGAGGCCTCACCATATATTTT.

In nucleotides, the CDR3 is TGTGCCAGCAGTTTTTCCCCGGGGGAGAGTTCACCCCTCCACTTT. Translation gives CASSFSPGESSPLHF. The chain uses TRBV27 and TRBJ1-6; D is possibly TRBD1 (5 bases). Germline V CDR1 and CDR2: MNHEY, SMNVEV (reference sequence). This CDR3 comprises 15 residues. Trimming took off 3 bases at V and 9 bases at J, with 15 bases between the two ends.

The V gene is TRBV2, the J gene TRBJ1-5; 7 nucleotides match TRBD1. The V segment lost 6 bases and the J segment 0 bases; nucleotides outside the gene matches: 5. From germline, CDR1 is SNHLY and CDR2 FYNNEI. CDR3 length equals 15 residues. The CDR3 loop is CASSDGQASNQPQHF. The CDR3 nucleotides read TGTGCCAGCAGCGACGGACAGGCTAGCAATCAGCCCCAGCATTTT.

This clone showed up just a few times. J is TRBJ1-5 and V is TRBV20-1; D might be TRBD1 (5 bases). CDR3 length equals 11 residues. Trimming shortened V by 4 bases and J by 11 bases, and 12 bases separated the two germline ends. The germline V gene encodes CDR1 DFQATT and CDR2 SNEGSKA (reference sequence). CDR3 DNA: TGCAGTGCTACCCCGGGGGAGGCCCAGCATTTT. Protein: CSATPGEAQHF.

This clone was found once. The V and J genes are TRBV19 and TRBJ1-6, with a possible D match to TRBD1 (6 bases). The CDR3 covers 15 residues. Germline lookup yields CDR1 LNHDA and CDR2 SQIVND (reference sequence). The V end was cut by 5 bases, the J end by 7 bases, with 15 bases between. The CDR3 here is CASSPWGRPNSPLHF. The CDR3, as DNA: TGTGCCAGTAGTCCCTGGGGGCGGCCGAATTCACCCCTCCACTTT.

V and J are TRBV5-1 and TRBJ2-1, with D perhaps matching TRBD1 (5 bases). This CDR3 comprises 14 residues. Trimming took off 2 bases at V and 9 bases at J, with 15 bases between the two ends. Germline CDR1 SGHRS, CDR2 YFSETQ. The CDR3 sequence: CASSFRQGGGEQFF. CDR3 nucleotide sequence: TGCGCCAGCAGCTTTCGGCAGGGCGGCGGTGAGCAGTTCTTC.

The chain has TRBV3-1 (or the pseudogene TRBV3-2) and TRBJ2-5, with D hard to call. CDR3 length: 12 residues. Germline V CDR1 and CDR2: LGHDT, YNNKEL (reference sequence). V lost 0 bases to trimming and J lost 6 bases, with 5 bases between them. The CDR3 nucleotides are TGTGCCAGCAGCCAAGATGAGAAGACCCAGTACTTC. It translates to CASSQDEKTQYF.

The genes are TRBV5-4 and TRBJ2-5, with D perhaps TRBD2 (6 bases). The CDR3 contains 15 residues. From germline, CDR1 is SGHNT and CDR2 YYREEE (reference sequence). V lost 4 bases and J 1 base, leaving 14 bases between the germline ends. CDR3 nucleotide sequence: TGTGCCAGCAGCCGGGGACTCCCAGGCCAAGAGACCCAGTACTTC. Encoded protein: CASSRGLPGQETQYF.

The chain couples TRBV7-2 to TRBJ1-5; no reliable D call. The CDR3 covers 15 residues. V gave up 2 bases and J gave up 4 bases, with 12 bases separating them. Germline CDR1 and CDR2: SGHTA and FQGNSA. The CDR3 bases are TGTGCCAGCAGCTTAATTGGCAGGAGGAATCAGCCCCAGCATTTT. Amino acids: CASSLIGRRNQPQHF.

V is TRBV7-8 and J is TRBJ1-5; D is unclear. Germline V lookup: CDR1 SGHVS, CDR2 FQNEAQ. This CDR3 spans 16 amino acids. The V and J ends lost 2 bases and 5 bases respectively, with 16 bases between them. The CDR3 bases are TGTGCCAGCAGCTTAAGAGGCAAGGTCCATGATCAGCCCCAGCATTTT. Protein product: CASSLRGKVHDQPQHF.

The chain combines TRBV9 with TRBJ1-1, with D possibly TRBD1 on 6 matching bases. V dropped 0 bases and J dropped 6 bases, with 12 bases sitting between them. The germline V gene encodes CDR1 SGDLS and CDR2 YYNGEE. The CDR3 has 14 amino acids. As DNA, the CDR3 is TGTGCCAGCAGCGTAGCTACAGGGCCAGCTGAAGCTTTCTTT. Protein: CASSVATGPAEAFF.

This clone was seen more than once but under ten times. The chain recombines TRBV18 with TRBJ2-3; 7 bases match TRBD1. The CDR3 loop spans 15 amino acids. Trimming took 2 bases from V and 1 from J; bases not matched to a gene: 3. CDR1 and CDR2 from the germline V gene are KGHSH and LQKENI. CDR3 in DNA: TGTGCCAGCTCACCATACAGGGGAGGCACAGATACGCAGTATTTT. Its translation: CASSPYRGGTDTQYF. Full variable domain (rest looked up from reference TRBV18 and TRBJ2-3): NAGVMQNPRHLVRRRGQEARLRCSPMKGHSHVYWYRQLPEEGLKFMVYLQKENIIDESGMPKERFSAEFPKEGPSILRIQQVVRGDSAAYFCASSPYRGGTDTQYFGPGTRLTVL.

This rearrangement joins TRBV6-1 to TRBJ1-5; a possible D gene is TRBD1 (5 bases). Germline CDR1 MNHNS, CDR2 SASEGT. The CDR3 consists of 14 residues. The germline V and J ends were trimmed by 7 bases and 2 bases, with 12 bases remaining between them. The chain's CDR3 is CASTRDSRNQPQHF. The DNA of the CDR3 is TGTGCCAGCACCCGAGACAGCCGCAATCAGCCCCAGCATTTT.

CDR3 coding DNA: TGTGCCAGCAGCCGATTACAGGGAACGAGGAACGAGCAGTACTTC. This translates into CASSRLQGTRNEQYF. This chain joins TRBV11-2 and TRBJ2-7, with D possibly being TRBD1 (6 bases). The CDR3 covers 15 residues. V lost 5 bases, J lost 5 bases, and 19 bases lay in between. Germline values: CDR1 SGHAT, CDR2 FQNNGV. The whole variable domain, filled in from reference TRBV11-2 and TRBJ2-7, reads EAGVAQSPRYKIIEKRQSVAFWCNPISGHATLYWYQQILGQGPKLLIQFQNNGVVDDSQLPKDRFSAERLKGVDSTLKIQPAKLEDSAVYLCASSRLQGTRNEQYFGPGTRLTVT.

The rearrangement joins TRBV6-5 to TRBJ2-6; perhaps TRBD2 as D (6 bases). Germline loops: CDR1 MNHEY, CDR2 SVGAGI. The CDR3 sequence is 13 residues long. V shed 11 bases and J shed 4 bases, with 12 bases lying between them. CDR3 amino acids: CAGRGRGANVLTF. The CDR3 nucleotides are TGTGCCGGCCGGGGGAGGGGGGCCAACGTCCTGACTTTC.

This clone appeared a single time. The chain is built from TRBV5-1 and TRBJ1-1; D not certain. Between the trimmed V and J ends, which lost 0 bases and 4 bases, there was a span of 10 bases. Germline V gene lookup returns CDR1 SGHRS and CDR2 YFSETQ. The CDR3 has 14 residues. The CDR3 nucleotides read TGCGCCAGCAGCTTGGACGCTTTGAGCACTGAAGCTTTCTTT. It translates to CASSLDALSTEAFF.

The rearrangement joins TRBV10-3 to TRBJ2-3, with 11 bases that match TRBD2. This CDR3 contains 16 residues. V shed 6 bases and J 4 bases; nucleotides not matched to a gene: 9. Germline V gene data show CDR1 as ENHRY and CDR2 as SYGVKD. CDR3 sequence reads: CAISSSRGLAADTQYF. CDR3 nucleotide sequence: TGTGCCATCAGCTCCTCCAGGGGACTAGCGGCAGATACGCAGTATTTT.

The V call is TRBV15, the J call TRBJ2-1; 7 bases match TRBD1. Trimming cost V 5 bases and J 7 bases; bases outside gene matches: 2. CDR1 is LNHNV, CDR2 YYDKDF, per germline (reference sequence). The CDR3 loop spans 12 amino acids. The CDR3 region has the DNA TGTGCCACCAGCCCGACAGGGAATGAGCAGTTCTTC. Protein sequence: CATSPTGNEQFF.

This chain links TRBV10-2 with TRBJ2-3; 9 positions agree with TRBD2. Germline trimming cut 7 bases from V and 2 bases from J; bases unmatched to any gene: 10. Germline CDR1 and CDR2: WSHSY and SAAADI. This CDR3 spans 16 amino acids. The CDR3 bases are TGCGCCAGCACCCTCAGGGTAGCGGGGGCCACAGATACGCAGTATTTT. Its protein product is CASTLRVAGATDTQYF.

This chain joins TRBV7-8 and TRBJ2-4, with a tentative D call TRBD1 (6 bases). V shed 3 bases and J shed 6 bases, with 12 bases lying between them. The CDR3 has 14 residues. CDR1 SGHVS and CDR2 FQNEAQ come from the germline V gene. The chain's CDR3 is CASSLSTGPNIQYF. The CDR3 nucleotides read TGTGCCAGCAGCTTGTCGACAGGCCCAAACATTCAGTACTTC.

CDR3 nucleotide sequence: TGTGCCAGCAGTTACTTACAGGGCAACCCTGAAGCTTTCTTT. Translating it yields CASSYLQGNPEAFF. The V call is TRBV6-5, the J call TRBJ1-1; a weak D match, TRBD1 (6 bases). Germline loops: CDR1 MNHEY, CDR2 SVGAGI. This CDR3 is built from 14 residues. V lost 1 base and J 6 bases, leaving 12 bases between the germline ends.